This TCR beta chain was sequenced in a study of T-cell reconstitution after alpha-beta-depleted transplantation in children. Trimming pared 3 bases from V and 4 bases from J, leaving 14 bases between. Germline lookup yields CDR1 MNHEY and CDR2 SMNVEV (reference sequence). The CDR3 has 15 amino acids. Researchers prepared the TCRbeta library using unique molecular identifiers, the study reports. TCRdb re-called the PCR reads through MiXCR, storing one row per CDR3 protein. The sample holds hundreds of thousands of distinct CDR3 sequences; over 15% are singletons and the top ten take over 0.95%. The rearrangement links TRBV27 to TRBJ2-3; D might be TRBD1 (6 bases). Sequencing was performed on PBMCs from the stem cell graft donor, taken from the stem cell graft. This clonotype was obtained from a human donor who donated a stem cell graft to a child with acute myeloid leukemia. CDR3 sequence (DNA): TGTGCCAGCAGTTTCTCCGCGACAGGCGCAGATACGCAGTATTTT. It translates to CASSFSATGADTQYF.